Presented here are 7 T cell receptor beta chains from one specimen sequenced in a study of blood T cell repertoires in COVID-19. This table comes from immunoSEQ multiplex PCR, and its TCRdb copy is limited to in-frame clones, with some not included. The data show about 170,000 clones, approximately 90% seen once. The sample consisted of peripheral blood. The receptors come from a man younger than 35 with active or convalescent COVID-19.

The chain has TRBV7-9 and TRBJ1-1; a weak D match, TRBD1 (5 bases). Germline V lookup: CDR1 SEHNR, CDR2 FQNEAQ (reference sequence). Trimming pared 3 bases from V and 8 bases from J, leaving 16 bases between. The CDR3 is 14 residues long. As DNA, the CDR3 is TGTGCCAGCAGCTTGACGGGGGAAGTCACAGAAGCTTTCTTT. As protein: CASSLTGEVTEAFF.

The chain combines TRBV7-8 with TRBJ1-5; D gene uncertain. The length of the CDR3 is 17 residues. The V end was cut by 0 bases, the J end by 0 bases, with 12 bases between. CDR1 is SGHVS, CDR2 FQNEAQ, per germline. The CDR3 loop is CASSLALSTSSNQPQHF. In DNA form, the CDR3 reads TGTGCCAGCAGCTTAGCTCTATCCACCTCTAGCAATCAGCCCCAGCATTTT.

This clone was recorded once. The J gene is TRBJ2-7, the V gene TRBV3-1 (or the pseudogene TRBV3-2), with a tentative D call TRBD1 (6 bases). The germline V gene encodes CDR1 LGHDT and CDR2 YNNKEL (reference sequence). V was trimmed by 1 base and J by 2 bases, leaving 9 bases between them. This CDR3 is built from 14 residues. The CDR3 coding sequence is TGTGCCAGCAGCCAAGGGAGACAGGCCTACGAGCAGTACGTC. This translates into CASSQGRQAYEQYV.

Only a few counts were recorded for this clone. The chain couples TRBV5-1 to TRBJ2-2; 7 bases align to TRBD1. CDR3 length: 16 residues. Germline values: CDR1 SGHRS, CDR2 YFSETQ. V gave up 4 bases and J gave up 5 bases; unmatched junction bases: 11. CDR3 in amino acids: CASSDFRQGLTGELFF. CDR3 nucleotides: TGCGCCAGCAGCGACTTCCGACAGGGTTTGACCGGGGAGCTGTTTTTT.

The CDR3 region has the DNA TGTGCCTGGATGCGGGTAGTAGCGGGAGGGGATGAGCAGTTCTTC. Translating it yields CAWMRVVAGGDEQFF. J is TRBJ2-1 and V is TRBV30, with TRBD2 identical over 11 bases. The CDR3 runs 15 residues. CDR1 and CDR2 from the germline V gene are GTSNPN and SVGIG (reference sequence). V shed 4 bases and J 8 bases; nucleotides not matched to a gene: 10. The whole variable domain, remainder taken from reference TRBV30 and TRBJ2-1, is SQTIHQWPATLVQPVGSPLSLECTVEGTSNPNLYWYRQAAGRGLQLLFYSVGIGQISSEVPQNLSASRPQDRQFILSSKKLLLSDSGFYLCAWMRVVAGGDEQFFGPGTRLTVL.

V usage is TRBV28 and J usage is TRBJ2-2, with 13 positions matching TRBD2. V dropped 2 bases and J dropped 7; count of bases not matched to a gene: 7. This CDR3 is built from 17 residues. Germline assignment: CDR1 MDHEN and CDR2 SYDVKM. The CDR3: CASSLSGGLAGFGELFF. Here the CDR3 DNA reads TGTGCCAGCAGTTTAAGCGGGGGACTAGCGGGGTTCGGGGAGCTGTTTTTT.

This chain uses TRBV3-1 (or the pseudogene TRBV3-2) with TRBJ1-2; the match to TRBD1 covers 7 bases. The CDR3 has 13 amino acids. V shed 1 base, J shed 8 bases, and the junction held 4 bases outside the gene matches. Germline values: CDR1 LGHDT, CDR2 YNNKEL (reference sequence). In DNA form, the CDR3 reads TGTGCCAGCAGCCAAGGTGACAGGGAAGGCTACACCTTC. It encodes CASSQGDREGYTF.